This T cell receptor (beta chain) was identified during a study of blood T cell repertoires in COVID-19. Study context: Spain, Italy and the United States supplied samples that represented acute and convalescent COVID-19. T cells, B-cell-depleted T cells, or PBMCs provided the cDNA or gDNA that served as material.

Original processing methods: Reference gene primers were amplified, and this amplification served to estimate nucleated cell counts. Method: immunoSEQ multiplex PCR; TCRdb's copy keeps in-frame clones and lacks some. For V, J and clone size, that table is used; D and trimming come from the DNA. The sample holds more than 65,000 clones, 70% to 85% seen once. This CDR3 is 14 amino acids long. Germline loops: CDR1 MNHEY, CDR2 SVGAGI. The junction had 4 bases not matched to a gene; V was cut back by 2 bases and J by 4 bases. The chain has TRBV6-5 and TRBJ2-5; 7 bases align to TRBD1. The origin of this receptor is a woman aged 70 to 79 with acute or convalescent COVID-19. Sequencing used peripheral blood. The CDR3 region is CASSYQGGGETQYF. The CDR3 nucleotides read TGTGCCAGCAGTTACCAAGGGGGCGGAGAGACCCAGTACTTC.